The T cell receptor (beta chain) under discussion was sequenced for a study of radiotherapy plus CTLA-4 blockade in lung cancer. The J segment lost 0 bases and the V segment lost 3 bases, leaving 2 bases of the junction unmatched. The germline V gene encodes CDR1 MDHEN and CDR2 SYDVKM. This CDR3 has 15 residues. Produced via immunoSEQ multiplex PCR; TCRdb's table is partial and in-frame only. Of about 80,000 clones listed, about 80% are singletons. The chain carries TRBV28 and TRBJ1-3, with 7 nucleotides matching TRBD1. This specimen was peripheral blood, taken from a patient treated with radiotherapy plus ipilimumab. The TCR was taken from a human donor with non-small cell lung cancer who had stable disease on radiotherapy plus ipilimumab. The CDR3 reads CASSLDRTSGNTIYF. The CDR3 DNA follows: TGTGCCAGCAGTTTGGACAGGACCTCTGGAAACACCATATATTTT.